Sequencing of this T cell receptor (beta chain) was carried out in a study of T cells in Graves' hyperthyroidism and ophthalmopathy. Notes on the study in general: Researchers found most expanded thyroid clonotypes above 0.001 in blood as well.

Trimming removed 5 bases from V and 2 bases from J; junction bases left unmatched: 13. This CDR3 has 16 residues. From germline, CDR1 is DFQATT and CDR2 SNEGSKA (reference sequence). RNA transcripts gave rise to amplified TCR beta CDR3 regions. Initially, a first-round RT-PCR of the TCR CDR3 employed the HTBI primer set. One entry per CDR3 protein, called by TCRdb with MiXCR from the multiplex PCR reads. The table records some 440,000 distinct CDR3 sequences, around 16% of them present only once. This clonotype appeared many times. Its antigen is unidentified. The sample consisted of blood. The gene calls are TRBV20-1 and TRBJ2-5; TRBD2 matches at 8 bases. The sequence derives from a woman aged 18-29 years with Graves' hyperthyroidism. CDR3 coding DNA: TGCAGTGCTCTCAGGACTAGCCTGGCGGGGCAAGAGACCCAGTACTTC. As protein: CSALRTSLAGQETQYF.